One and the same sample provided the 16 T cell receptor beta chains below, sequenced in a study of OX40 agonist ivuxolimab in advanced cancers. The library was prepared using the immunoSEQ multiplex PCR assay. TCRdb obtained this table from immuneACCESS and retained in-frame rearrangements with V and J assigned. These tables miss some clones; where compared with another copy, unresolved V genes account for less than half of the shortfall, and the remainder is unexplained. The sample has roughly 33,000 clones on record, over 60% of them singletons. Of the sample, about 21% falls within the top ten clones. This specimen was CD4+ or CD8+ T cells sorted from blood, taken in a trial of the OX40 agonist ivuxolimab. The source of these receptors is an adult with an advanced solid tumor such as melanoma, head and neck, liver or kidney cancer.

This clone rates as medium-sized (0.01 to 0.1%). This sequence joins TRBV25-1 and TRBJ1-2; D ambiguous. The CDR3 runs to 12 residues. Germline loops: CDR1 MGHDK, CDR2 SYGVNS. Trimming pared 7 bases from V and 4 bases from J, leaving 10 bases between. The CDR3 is CASMRPSYGYTF. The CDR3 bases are TGTGCCAGCATGAGACCTTCCTATGGCTACACCTTC.

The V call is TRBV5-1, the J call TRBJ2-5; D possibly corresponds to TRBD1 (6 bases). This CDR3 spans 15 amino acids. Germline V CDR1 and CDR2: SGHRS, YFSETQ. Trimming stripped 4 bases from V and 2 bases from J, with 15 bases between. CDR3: CASSPGHGIQETQYF. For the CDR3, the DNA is TGCGCCAGCAGCCCGGGACACGGTATTCAAGAGACCCAGTACTTC.

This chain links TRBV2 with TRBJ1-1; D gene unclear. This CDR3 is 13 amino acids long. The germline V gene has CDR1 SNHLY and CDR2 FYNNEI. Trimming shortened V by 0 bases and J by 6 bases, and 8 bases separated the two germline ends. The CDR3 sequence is CASSEAREAEAFF. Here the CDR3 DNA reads TGTGCCAGCAGTGAAGCAAGGGAAGCTGAAGCTTTCTTT.

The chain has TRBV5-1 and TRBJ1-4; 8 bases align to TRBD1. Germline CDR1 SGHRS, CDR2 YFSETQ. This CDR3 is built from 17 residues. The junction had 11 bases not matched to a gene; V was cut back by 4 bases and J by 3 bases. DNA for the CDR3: TGCGCCAGCAGCCCGTGGACAGGGCAGAGAGCTAATGAAAAACTGTTTTTT. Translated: CASSPWTGQRANEKLFF.

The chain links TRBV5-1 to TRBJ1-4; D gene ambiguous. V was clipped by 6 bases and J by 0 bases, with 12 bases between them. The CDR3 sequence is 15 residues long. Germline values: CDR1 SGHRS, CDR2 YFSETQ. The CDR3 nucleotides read TGCGCCAGCACCTTTACACCCGCAACTAATGAAAAACTGTTTTTT. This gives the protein CASTFTPATNEKLFF.

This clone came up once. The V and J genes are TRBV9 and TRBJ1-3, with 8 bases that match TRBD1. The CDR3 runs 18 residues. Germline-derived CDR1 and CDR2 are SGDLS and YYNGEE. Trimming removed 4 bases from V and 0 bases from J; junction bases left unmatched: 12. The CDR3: CASSLGTGHSYSGNTIYF. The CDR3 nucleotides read TGTGCCAGCAGCTTGGGGACAGGTCATAGTTACTCTGGAAACACCATATATTTT.

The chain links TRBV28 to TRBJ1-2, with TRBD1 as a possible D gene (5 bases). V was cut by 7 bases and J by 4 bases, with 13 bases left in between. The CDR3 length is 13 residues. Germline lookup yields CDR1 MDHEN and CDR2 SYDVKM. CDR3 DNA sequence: TGTGCCAGCACCCACGGGACGGCCTATGGCTACACCTTC. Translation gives CASTHGTAYGYTF.

The CDR3 region has the DNA TGTGCCAGCAGCAAAACAGGCCTACCCTACGAGCAGTACTTC. Translation gives CASSKTGLPYEQYF. This sequence joins TRBV21-1 and TRBJ2-7; TRBD1 was called by the table and not checked on the DNA. TRBV21-1 is reported as a pseudogene. This CDR3 contains 14 residues.

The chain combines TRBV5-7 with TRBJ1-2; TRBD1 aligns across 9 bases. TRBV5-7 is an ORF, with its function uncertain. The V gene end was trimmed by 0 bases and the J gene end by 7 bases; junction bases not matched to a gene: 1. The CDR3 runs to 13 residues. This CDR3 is CASSLDRGPGYTF. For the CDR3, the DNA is TGTGCCAGCAGCTTGGACAGGGGGCCTGGCTACACCTTC.

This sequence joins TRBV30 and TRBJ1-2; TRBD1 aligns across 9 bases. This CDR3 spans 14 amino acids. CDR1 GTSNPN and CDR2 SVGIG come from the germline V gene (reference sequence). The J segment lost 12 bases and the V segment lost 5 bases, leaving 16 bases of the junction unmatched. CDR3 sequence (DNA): TGTGCCTGGGAATCTTCGGGACAGGGATCTCGCAACACCTTC. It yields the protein CAWESSGQGSRNTF.

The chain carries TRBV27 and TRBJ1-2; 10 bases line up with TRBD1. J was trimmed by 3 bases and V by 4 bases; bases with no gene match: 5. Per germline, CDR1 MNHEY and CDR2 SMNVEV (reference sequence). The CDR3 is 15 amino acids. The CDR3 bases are TGTGCCAGCAGTTCAGACAGGGGGCAGGACTATGGCTACACCTTC. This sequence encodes CASSSDRGQDYGYTF.

The CDR3 DNA reads as TGTGCCAGCAGCCAGGGCCAGGGGACTAACCTTTACGAGCAGTACTTC. Amino acid sequence: CASSQGQGTNLYEQYF. The V and J genes are TRBV4-2 and TRBJ2-7; D possibly corresponds to TRBD2 (7 bases). V shed 3 bases and J shed 4 bases, with 19 bases lying between them. The germline V gene has CDR1 LGHNA and CDR2 YNFKEQ. The CDR3 has 16 amino acids.

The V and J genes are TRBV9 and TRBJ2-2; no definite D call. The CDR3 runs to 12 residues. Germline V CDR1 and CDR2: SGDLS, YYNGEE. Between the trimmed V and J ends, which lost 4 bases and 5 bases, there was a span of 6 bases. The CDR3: CASSRRTGELFF. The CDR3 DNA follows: TGTGCCAGCAGCCGACGGACCGGGGAGCTGTTTTTT.

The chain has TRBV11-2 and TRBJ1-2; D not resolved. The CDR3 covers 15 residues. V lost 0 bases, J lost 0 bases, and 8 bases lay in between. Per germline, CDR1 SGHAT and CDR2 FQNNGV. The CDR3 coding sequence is TGTGCCAGCAGCTTAGATCTAACAACTAACTATGGCTACACCTTC. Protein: CASSLDLTTNYGYTF. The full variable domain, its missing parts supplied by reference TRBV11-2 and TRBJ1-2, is EAGVAQSPRYKIIEKRQSVAFWCNPISGHATLYWYQQILGQGPKLLIQFQNNGVVDDSQLPKDRFSAERLKGVDSTLKIQPAKLEDSAVYLCASSLDLTTNYGYTFGSGTRLTVV.

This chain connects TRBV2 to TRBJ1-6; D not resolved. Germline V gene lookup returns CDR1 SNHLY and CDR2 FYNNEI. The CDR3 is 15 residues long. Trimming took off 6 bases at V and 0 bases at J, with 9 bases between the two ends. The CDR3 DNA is TGTGCCAGCAGGGACCGGAGCTCCTATAATTCACCCCTCCACTTT. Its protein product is CASRDRSSYNSPLHF.

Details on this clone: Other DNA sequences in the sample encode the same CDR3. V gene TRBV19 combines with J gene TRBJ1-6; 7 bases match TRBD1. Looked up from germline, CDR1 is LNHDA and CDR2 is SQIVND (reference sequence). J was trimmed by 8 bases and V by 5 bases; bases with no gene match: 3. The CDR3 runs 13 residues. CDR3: CASSDRAYSPLHF. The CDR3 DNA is TGTGCCAGTAGTGACAGGGCCTATTCACCCCTCCACTTT. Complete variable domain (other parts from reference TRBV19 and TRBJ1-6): DGGITQSPKYLFRKEGQNVTLSCEQNLNHDAMYWYRQDPGQGLRLIYYSQIVNDFQKGDIAEGYSVSREKKESFPLTVTSAQKNPTAFYLCASSDRAYSPLHFGNGTRLTVT.